Here is one T cell receptor beta chain with its context. The antigen remains unidentified. The record originates from a study of PD-1 blockade in classical Hodgkin lymphoma. Time point in this sample: cycle 4 day 1 (C4D1), after 6 weeks of nivolumab. All patients relapsed after autologous stem cell transplantation, and brentuximab vedotin exposure varied. CDR1 and CDR2 from the germline V gene are SGHRS and YFSETQ. Trimming left V 2 bases short and J 2 bases short, with 13 bases between. This CDR3 spans 16 amino acids. Study outcomes and limitations: CD4+ TCR diversity, unlike CD8+, climbed significantly by C4D1.

Sequencing was performed with immunoSEQ multiplex PCR; in TCRdb, only in-frame clones are kept and a portion is missing. Of some 52,000 clones listed, 86% are singletons. This receptor was taken from a human donor with classical Hodgkin lymphoma. This rearrangement joins TRBV5-1 to TRBJ1-4; possibly TRBD1 for D (6 bases). The specimen was peripheral blood mononuclear cells (PBMCs), collected before the fourth cycle of nivolumab. CDR3: CASSFGLTGTNEKLFF. CDR3 sequence (DNA): TGCGCCAGCAGCTTTGGCTTGACAGGCACTAATGAAAAACTGTTTTTT.